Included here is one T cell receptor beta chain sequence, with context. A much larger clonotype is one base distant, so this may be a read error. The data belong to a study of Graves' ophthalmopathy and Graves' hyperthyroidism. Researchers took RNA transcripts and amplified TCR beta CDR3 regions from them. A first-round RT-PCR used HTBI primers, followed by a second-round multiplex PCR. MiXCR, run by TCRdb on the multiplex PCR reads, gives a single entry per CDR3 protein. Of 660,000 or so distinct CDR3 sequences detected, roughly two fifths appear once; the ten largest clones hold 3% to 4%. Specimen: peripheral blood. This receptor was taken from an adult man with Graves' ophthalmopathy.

CDR3 coding DNA: TGCGCCAGCAGCTTGGTGGCTACTCAAGAAGAGGCCCAGTACTTC. This gives the protein CASSLVATQEEAQYF. The V and J genes are TRBV5-1 and TRBJ2-5; D is ambiguous. Germline CDR1 and CDR2: SGHRS and YFSETQ. This CDR3 spans 15 amino acids.